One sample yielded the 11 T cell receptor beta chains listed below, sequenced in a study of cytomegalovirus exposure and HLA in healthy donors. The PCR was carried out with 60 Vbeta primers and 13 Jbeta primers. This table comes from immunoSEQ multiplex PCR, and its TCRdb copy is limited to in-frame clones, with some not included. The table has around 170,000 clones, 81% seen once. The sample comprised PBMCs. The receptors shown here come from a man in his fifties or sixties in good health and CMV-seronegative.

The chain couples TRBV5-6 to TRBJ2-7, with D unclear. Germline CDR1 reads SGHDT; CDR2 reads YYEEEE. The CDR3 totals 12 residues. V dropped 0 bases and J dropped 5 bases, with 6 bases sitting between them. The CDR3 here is CASSLGRNEQYF. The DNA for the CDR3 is TGTGCCAGCAGCTTGGGTAGAAACGAGCAGTACTTC.

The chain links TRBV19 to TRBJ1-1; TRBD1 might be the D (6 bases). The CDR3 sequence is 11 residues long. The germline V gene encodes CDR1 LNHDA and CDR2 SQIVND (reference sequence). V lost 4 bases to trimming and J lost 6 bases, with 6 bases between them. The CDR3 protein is CASSRGPEAFF. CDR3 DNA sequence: TGTGCCAGTAGTAGGGGGCCTGAAGCTTTCTTT.

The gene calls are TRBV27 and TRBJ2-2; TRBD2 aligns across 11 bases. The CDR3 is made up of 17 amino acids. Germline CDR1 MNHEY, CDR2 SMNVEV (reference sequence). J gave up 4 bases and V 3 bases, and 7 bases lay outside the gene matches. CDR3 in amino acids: CASSLVAGGLSTGELFF. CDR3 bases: TGTGCCAGCAGTTTGGTAGCGGGGGGGCTTAGCACCGGGGAGCTGTTTTTT.

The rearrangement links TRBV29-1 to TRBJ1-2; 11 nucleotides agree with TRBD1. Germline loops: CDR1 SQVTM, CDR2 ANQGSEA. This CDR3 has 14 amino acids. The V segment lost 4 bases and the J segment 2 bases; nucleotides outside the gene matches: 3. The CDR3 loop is CSVVRTGGNYGYTF. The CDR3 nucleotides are TGCAGCGTTGTAAGGACAGGGGGCAACTATGGCTACACCTTC.

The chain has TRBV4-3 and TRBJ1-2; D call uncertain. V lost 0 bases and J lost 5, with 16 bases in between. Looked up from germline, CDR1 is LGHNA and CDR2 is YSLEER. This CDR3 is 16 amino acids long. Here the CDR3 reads CASSQDPYGAAYGYTF. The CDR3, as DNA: TGCGCCAGCAGCCAAGATCCGTACGGAGCCGCGTATGGCTACACCTTC.

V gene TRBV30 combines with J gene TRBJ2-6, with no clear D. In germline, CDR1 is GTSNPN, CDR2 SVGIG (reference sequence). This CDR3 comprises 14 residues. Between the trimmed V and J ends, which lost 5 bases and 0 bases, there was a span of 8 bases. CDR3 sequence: CAWGPGSGANVLTF. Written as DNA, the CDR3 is TGTGCCTGGGGCCCGGGCTCTGGGGCCAACGTCCTGACTTTC.

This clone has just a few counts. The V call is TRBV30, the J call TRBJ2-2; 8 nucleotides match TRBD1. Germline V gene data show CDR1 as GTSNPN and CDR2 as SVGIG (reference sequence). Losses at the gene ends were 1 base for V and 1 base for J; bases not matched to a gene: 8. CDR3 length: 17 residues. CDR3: CAWSAKSGTGNTGELFF. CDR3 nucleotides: TGTGCCTGGAGTGCCAAATCCGGGACAGGGAACACCGGGGAGCTGTTTTTT.

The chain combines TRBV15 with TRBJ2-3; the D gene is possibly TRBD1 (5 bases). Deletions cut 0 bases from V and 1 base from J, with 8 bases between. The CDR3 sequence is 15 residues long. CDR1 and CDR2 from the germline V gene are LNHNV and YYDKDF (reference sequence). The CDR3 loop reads CATSREPGRTDTQYF. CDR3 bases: TGTGCCACCAGCAGAGAACCAGGGCGCACAGATACGCAGTATTTT.

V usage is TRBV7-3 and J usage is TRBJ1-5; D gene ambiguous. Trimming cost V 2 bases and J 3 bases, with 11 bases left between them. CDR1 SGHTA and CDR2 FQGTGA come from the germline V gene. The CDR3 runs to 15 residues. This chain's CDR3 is CASSLYAGSNQPQHF. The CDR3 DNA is TGTGCCAGCAGCTTATATGCCGGGTCCAATCAGCCCCAGCATTTT.

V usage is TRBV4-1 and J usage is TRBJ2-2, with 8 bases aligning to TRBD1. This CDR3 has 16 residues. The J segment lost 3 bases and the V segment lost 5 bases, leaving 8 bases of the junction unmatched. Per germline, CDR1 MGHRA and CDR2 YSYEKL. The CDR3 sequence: CASSMTGASYTGELFF. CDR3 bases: TGCGCCAGCAGCATGACAGGGGCTTCTTACACCGGGGAGCTGTTTTTT.

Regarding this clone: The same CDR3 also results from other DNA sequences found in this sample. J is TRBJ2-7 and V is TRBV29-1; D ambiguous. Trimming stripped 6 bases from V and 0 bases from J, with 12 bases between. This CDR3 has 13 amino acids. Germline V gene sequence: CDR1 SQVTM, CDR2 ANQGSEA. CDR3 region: CSVAVESSYEQYF. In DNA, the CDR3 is TGCAGCGTCGCGGTGGAGTCCTCCTACGAGCAGTACTTC.